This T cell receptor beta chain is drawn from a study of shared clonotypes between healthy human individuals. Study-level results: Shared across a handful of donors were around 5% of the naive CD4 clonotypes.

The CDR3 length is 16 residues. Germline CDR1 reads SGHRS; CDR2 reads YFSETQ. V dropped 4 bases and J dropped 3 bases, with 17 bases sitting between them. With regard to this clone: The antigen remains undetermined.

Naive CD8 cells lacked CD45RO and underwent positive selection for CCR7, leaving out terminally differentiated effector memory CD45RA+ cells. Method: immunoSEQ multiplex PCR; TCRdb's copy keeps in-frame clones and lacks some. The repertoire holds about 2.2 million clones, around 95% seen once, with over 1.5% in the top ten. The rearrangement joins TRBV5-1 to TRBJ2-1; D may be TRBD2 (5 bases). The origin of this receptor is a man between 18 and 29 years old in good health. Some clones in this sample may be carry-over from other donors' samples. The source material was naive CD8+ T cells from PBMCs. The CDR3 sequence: CASSRLARDGYNEQFF. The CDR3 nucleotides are TGCGCCAGCAGCCGCCTAGCTAGAGATGGCTACAATGAGCAGTTCTTC.